This TCR beta chain was sequenced during a study of T cell repertoires in cytomegalovirus infection. Study context: Shared public TCR beta signatures pointed to both CMV infection and a matching HLA type. Findings and limits, study-wide: Cumulative public TCR beta family frequency identified CMV carriers with the relevant HLA. CMV-specific TCR beta clonotypes restricted by HLA-C dominated the ex vivo response.

A note on this clonotype: Its antigen is currently unknown.

This CDR3 has 15 residues. In germline, CDR1 is MNHEY, CDR2 SVGAGI. V lost 3 bases, J lost 9 bases, and 15 bases lay in between. TCRdb recomputed calls from the reads with MiXCR, one row per CDR3 protein. The sample holds approximately 1,000,000 distinct CDR3 sequences, approximately 30% seen once. The chain combines TRBV6-5 with TRBJ1-6; the D is unclear. The TCR comes from a human donor in good health (CMV status not recorded). Some clones in this sample may be carry-over from other donors' samples. The sequencing here drew on cultured CD8+ T cells from PBMCs, taken from culture after CMV antigen stimulation. The CDR3 region is CASSYFSSTSSPLHF. CDR3 bases: TGTGCCAGCAGTTATTTCTCCAGTACGAGTTCACCCCTCCACTTT.